This T cell receptor (beta chain) emerged from a study of T cells expressing NK-cell markers. Across the study: According to the study, TCR beta repertoires originated from sorted CD3+CD56+NKG2C+, CD3+CD56+NKG2C- and CD3+CD56-NKG2C+ T cells. With respect to HCMV, most of the eight sequenced donors were seropositive, and one was seronegative.

Germline CDR1 reads KGHDR; CDR2 reads SFDVKD. The CDR3 has 16 residues. The authors made TCR beta cDNA libraries by 5'RACE template switching. This switching added a universal primer site and UMIs. After re-calling the 5' RACE reads, TCRdb lists one entry per CDR3 protein, DNA absent. The sample table sets out roughly 300,000 distinct CDR3 sequences. This receptor was taken from a woman aged 18-69 years in good health. The chain combines TRBV24-1 with TRBJ2-1; TCRdb proposes TRBD2, but this gene call is untestable without DNA. The sequenced sample consisted of blood T cells: a sorted CD56 or NKG2C T cell subset, CD4+ or CD8+ T cells, or bulk PBMC T cells (not recorded which). CDR3 protein: CATSPGSGVSYNEQFF.